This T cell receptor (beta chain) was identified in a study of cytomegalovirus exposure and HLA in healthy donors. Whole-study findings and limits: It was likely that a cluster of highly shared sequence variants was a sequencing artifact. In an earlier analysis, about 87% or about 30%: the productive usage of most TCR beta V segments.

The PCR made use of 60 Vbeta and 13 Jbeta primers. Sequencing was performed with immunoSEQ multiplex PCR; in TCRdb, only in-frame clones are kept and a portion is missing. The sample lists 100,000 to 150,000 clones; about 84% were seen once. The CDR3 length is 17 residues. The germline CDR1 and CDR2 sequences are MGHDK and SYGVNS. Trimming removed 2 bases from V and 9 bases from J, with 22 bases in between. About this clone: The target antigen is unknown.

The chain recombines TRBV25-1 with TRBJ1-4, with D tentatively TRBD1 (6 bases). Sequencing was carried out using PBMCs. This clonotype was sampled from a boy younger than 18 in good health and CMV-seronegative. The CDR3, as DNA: TGTGCCAGCAGTGAAACTGGGGGGGCGCATGGCGGCAAAAAACTGTTTTTT. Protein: CASSETGGAHGGKKLFF.